The TCR beta chain described here comes from a study of blood T cell repertoires in COVID-19. Overall study context: Researchers got acute and convalescent COVID-19 samples from the United States, Italy and Spain. Sources were T cells, B-cell-depleted T cells, or PBMCs; the material itself was cDNA or gDNA.

Trimming shortened V by 6 bases and J by 5 bases, and 10 bases separated the two germline ends. CDR1 and CDR2 (germline): MNHEY, SMNVEV (reference sequence). This CDR3 comprises 12 residues. In the source study's methods: Amplified reference gene primers provided the basis for estimating nucleated cell counts. Clones were read by immunoSEQ multiplex PCR, and TCRdb kept only the in-frame ones, dropping some. That table is the source of V, J and clone size, and D and trimming were worked out from the DNA. Here the sample spans over 150,000 clones, 65% to 80% being singletons. The V call is TRBV27, the J call TRBJ2-5; D remains ambiguous. The specimen sequenced was peripheral blood. The TCR was taken from a man aged 60-69 years with acute or convalescent COVID-19. The CDR3 bases are TGTGCCAGCAGAGGAGAGAAGGAGACCCAGTACTTC. It codes for CASRGEKETQYF.